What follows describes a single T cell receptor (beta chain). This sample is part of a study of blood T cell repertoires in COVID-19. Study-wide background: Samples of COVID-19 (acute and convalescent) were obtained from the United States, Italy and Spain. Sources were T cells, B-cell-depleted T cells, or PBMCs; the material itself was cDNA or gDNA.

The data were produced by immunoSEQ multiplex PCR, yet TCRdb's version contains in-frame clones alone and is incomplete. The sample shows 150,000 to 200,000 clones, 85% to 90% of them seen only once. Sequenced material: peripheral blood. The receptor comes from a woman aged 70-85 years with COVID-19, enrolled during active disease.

The CDR3 DNA is TGTGCCAGCTCACCGTTAAAACAGGGATTGGGCCCTAATCAGCCCCAGCATTTT. Its translation is CASSPLKQGLGPNQPQHF. The rearrangement joins TRBV18 to TRBJ1-5; D is possibly TRBD1 (6 bases). The CDR3 totals 18 residues. Germline CDR1 KGHSH, CDR2 LQKENI. The ends were cut back, 3 bases at V and 4 bases at J, with 22 bases in the middle.